The 4 T cell receptor beta chains given below trace back to one sample, sequenced in a study of CD8 T cell repertoires and HIV-1 epitope variants. Profiled with immunoSEQ multiplex PCR; TCRdb holds only in-frame clones, not every one. Here the sample spans 5,000 or so clones, around 69% being singletons. The antigens for these receptors are not known. Sample: cultured CD8+ T cells derived from PBMCs. These TCRs come from a male donor with HIV.

The chain joins TRBV6-6 to TRBJ2-7, with TRBD1 as a possible D gene (6 bases). V lost 2 bases and J lost 4, with 12 bases in between. Germline CDR1 and CDR2: MNHNY and SVGAGI (reference sequence). This CDR3 region has 14 residues. The CDR3: CASSYLTGSYEQYF. The CDR3 DNA sequence: TGTGCCAGCAGTTACCTAACAGGGTCATACGAGCAGTACTTC.

The J gene is TRBJ2-2, the V gene TRBV30; tentative D call: TRBD2 (5 bases). Germline V lookup: CDR1 GTSNPN, CDR2 SVGIG (reference sequence). The length of the CDR3 is 15 residues. Trimming stripped 2 bases from V and 3 bases from J, with 13 bases between. The CDR3 DNA sequence: TGTGCCTGGAGTCCCGCGGGTAAGGACACCGGGGAGCTGTTTTTT. Translation: CAWSPAGKDTGELFF.

The table lists this clone with a few counts. The chain is built from TRBV19 and TRBJ1-5; the D is unclear. The CDR3 has 15 residues. The ends were cut back, 5 bases at V and 2 bases at J, with 13 bases in the middle. Per the germline V gene, CDR1 is LNHDA and CDR2 is SQIVND (reference sequence). The DNA for the CDR3 is TGTGCCAGTAGTGTCGGGGAATGGGGCAATCAGCCCCAGCATTTT. It specifies CASSVGEWGNQPQHF.

The CDR3 DNA is TGCGCCAGCAGCCTCCTCCCCCTACAGGGAAGCTCCTACGAGCAGTACTTC. Protein product: CASSLLPLQGSSYEQYF. V and J are TRBV5-1 and TRBJ2-7; D is possibly TRBD1 (6 bases). The CDR3 covers 17 residues. The V gene's germline CDR1 is SGHRS and CDR2 YFSETQ. V was pared by 4 bases and J by 0 bases, with 20 bases between.